Below are 28 T cell receptor beta chains sequenced from a single sample in a study of long-term antiretroviral therapy in people with HIV. A v3.0 immunoSEQ assay was performed at survey level. The data were produced by immunoSEQ multiplex PCR, yet TCRdb's version contains in-frame clones alone and is incomplete. The repertoire consists of some 29,000 clones, with roughly 78% occurring once and the leading ten covering 7.5% to 10%. The sample was unsorted PBMCs, taken 1.5 years before starting antiretroviral therapy. All receptors derive from a man between 18 and 35 years old with HIV.

This chain links TRBV9 with TRBJ2-1; TRBD1 matches at 9 bases. This CDR3 is 15 amino acids long. Trimming removed 7 bases from V and 3 bases from J; junction bases left unmatched: 8. The V gene's germline CDR1 is SGDLS and CDR2 YYNGEE. CDR3 DNA: TGTGCCAGCGGGAGACAGGGGGGTTACTACAATGAGCAGTTCTTC. Its protein is CASGRQGGYYNEQFF.

J is TRBJ2-4 and V is TRBV30; 9 bases are a match to TRBD2. Trimming at V came to 8 bases and at J to 6 bases, leaving 11 bases not matched to a gene. Germline V CDR1 and CDR2: GTSNPN, SVGIG (reference sequence). The CDR3 runs 14 residues. DNA for the CDR3: TGTGCCGGAGAGGCGGGGGGGAGGGCAAACATTCAGTACTTC. This codes for CAGEAGGRANIQYF.

This chain uses TRBV7-6 with TRBJ2-3, with TRBD2 matching over 9 bases. Trimming removed 4 bases from V and 5 bases from J; junction bases left unmatched: 10. Germline CDR1 is SGHVS and CDR2 is FNYEAQ. The CDR3 loop spans 16 amino acids. CDR3 sequence: CASSYIAGGPIDTQYF. The DNA of the CDR3 is TGTGCCAGCAGCTACATCGCGGGGGGGCCGATAGATACGCAGTATTTT. Based on the CDR3 plus reference TRBV7-6 and TRBJ2-3, the full variable domain is GAGVSQSPRYKVTKRGQDVALRCDPISGHVSLYWYRQALGQGPEFLTYFNYEAQQDKSGLPNDRFSAERPEGSISTLTIQRTEQRDSAMYRCASSYIAGGPIDTQYFGPGTRLTVL.

The V gene is TRBV30, the J gene TRBJ2-1, with 8 positions matching TRBD2. The length of the CDR3 is 15 residues. The V and J ends lost 1 base and 7 bases, in that order; junction bases with no gene match: 9. Germline-derived CDR1 and CDR2 are GTSNPN and SVGIG (reference sequence). The CDR3 sequence is CAWSGPSGWANEQFF. CDR3 nucleotides: TGTGCCTGGAGTGGCCCTAGCGGGTGGGCGAATGAGCAGTTCTTC.

This chain links TRBV19 with TRBJ1-6; D is ambiguous. The CDR3 extends over 14 amino acids. CDR1 LNHDA and CDR2 SQIVND come from the germline V gene (reference sequence). The V gene lost 4 bases and the J gene lost 7 bases, with 11 bases spanning the gap. The CDR3 spells CASSTVGRNSPLHF. DNA for the CDR3: TGTGCCAGTAGTACGGTAGGGAGAAATTCACCCCTCCACTTT.

J is TRBJ1-6 and V is TRBV27; 7 bases match TRBD1. Germline-derived CDR1 and CDR2 are MNHEY and SMNVEV (reference sequence). Trimming took 7 bases from V and 5 from J; bases not matched to a gene: 14. This CDR3 has 17 residues. The CDR3 sequence is CASKEQGEKLDNSPLHF. The CDR3 DNA reads TGTGCCAGCAAGGAGCAGGGGGAAAAGTTGGATAATTCACCCCTCCACTTT.

J is TRBJ2-2 and V is TRBV19, with D perhaps TRBD2 (6 bases). Germline V gene data show CDR1 as LNHDA and CDR2 as SQIVND (reference sequence). V dropped 3 bases and J dropped 5 bases, with 16 bases sitting between them. The CDR3 is 16 residues long. The CDR3 protein is CASSIWPRGGTGELFF. For the CDR3, the DNA is TGTGCCAGTAGTATTTGGCCGCGGGGTGGTACCGGGGAGCTGTTTTTT.

The chain is built from TRBV10-2 and TRBJ1-1; possible D gene TRBD1, 6 bases. V was trimmed by 2 bases and J by 0 bases, leaving 19 bases between them. There are 18 residues in the CDR3. Looked up from germline, CDR1 is WSHSY and CDR2 is SAAADI. The DNA for the CDR3 is TGCGCCAGCAGTGAGGACACCTTGGACAGTCTGGTGAACACTGAAGCTTTCTTT. Translating it yields CASSEDTLDSLVNTEAFF.

There are a few counts of this clone. The chain carries TRBV6-1 and TRBJ1-1; no definite D call. Per the germline V gene, CDR1 is MNHNS and CDR2 is SASEGT. There are 11 residues in the CDR3. Between the trimmed V and J ends, which lost 7 bases and 3 bases, there was a span of 6 bases. Written as DNA, the CDR3 is TGTGCCAGCATAGGAGACACTGAAGCTTTCTTT. Amino acid sequence: CASIGDTEAFF.

Points on this clone: At the DNA level, this CDR3 is encoded by other sequences in the same sample as well. The genes are TRBV27 and TRBJ2-7; no firm D call. The CDR3 runs to 12 residues. Germline CDR1 MNHEY, CDR2 SMNVEV (reference sequence). The V and J ends lost 4 bases and 3 bases respectively, with 7 bases between them. The CDR3 reads CASSSSRYEQYF. DNA of the CDR3: TGTGCCAGCAGTTCGAGCCGCTACGAGCAGTACTTC.

The genes are TRBV2 and TRBJ2-5, with a weak D call TRBD2 (5 bases). Germline-derived CDR1 and CDR2 are SNHLY and FYNNEI. Trimming stripped 7 bases from V and 0 bases from J, with 15 bases between. The CDR3 consists of 15 residues. The CDR3 region is CASTERTRYQETQYF. Here the CDR3 DNA reads TGTGCCAGCACGGAGCGGACCCGATACCAAGAGACCCAGTACTTC.

The chain has TRBV25-1 and TRBJ2-7; D unresolved. Germline assignment: CDR1 MGHDK and CDR2 SYGVNS. Trimming cost V 4 bases and J 3 bases, with 7 bases left between them. This CDR3 has 12 amino acids. The chain's CDR3 is CASSAASYEQYF. CDR3 nucleotides: TGTGCCAGCAGTGCGGCCAGCTACGAGCAGTACTTC.

The chain is built from TRBV10-2 and TRBJ2-6; D call uncertain. The CDR3 has 14 amino acids. Germline CDR1 and CDR2: WSHSY and SAAADI. V dropped 4 bases and J dropped 4 bases, with 8 bases sitting between them. CDR3 region: CASSGRVGANVLTF. The CDR3 coding sequence is TGCGCCAGCAGTGGGCGTGTCGGGGCCAACGTCCTGACTTTC.

The chain links TRBV4-1 to TRBJ1-1; 8 nucleotides line up with TRBD1. Germline V gene sequence: CDR1 MGHRA, CDR2 YSYEKL. V was clipped by 0 bases and J by 1 base; unmatched bases: 7. This CDR3 contains 17 residues. CDR3: CASSQDRGRGPNTEAFF. CDR3 sequence (DNA): TGCGCCAGCAGCCAAGACCGGGGCAGGGGGCCGAACACTGAAGCTTTCTTT.

The chain couples TRBV28 to TRBJ2-7, with 13 nucleotides matching TRBD2. Germline CDR1 MDHEN, CDR2 SYDVKM. The CDR3 contains 16 residues. Germline trimming cut 5 bases from V and 0 bases from J; bases unmatched to any gene: 4. The CDR3 is CASSPLAGGPSYEQYF. In DNA form, the CDR3 reads TGTGCCAGCAGTCCACTAGCGGGAGGGCCCTCCTACGAGCAGTACTTC.

In the case of this clone: The sample carries other DNA sequences with the same CDR3. The J gene is TRBJ2-7, the V gene TRBV28, with D perhaps matching TRBD1 (6 bases). Germline V gives CDR1 MDHEN, CDR2 SYDVKM. CDR3 length equals 12 residues. V lost 6 bases and J lost 3, with 9 bases in between. CDR3 amino acids: CASRDSYYEQYF. The CDR3 DNA follows: TGTGCCAGCAGGGACAGCTACTACGAGCAGTACTTC.

The gene calls are TRBV2 and TRBJ2-7; 10 bases are a match to TRBD1. The germline V gene has CDR1 SNHLY and CDR2 FYNNEI. Germline trimming cut 6 bases from V and 9 bases from J; bases unmatched to any gene: 8. The CDR3 sequence is 13 residues long. CDR3 loop: CASREGQGYGQYF. For the CDR3, the DNA is TGTGCCAGCAGGGAGGGACAGGGGTATGGGCAGTACTTC.

The chain is built from TRBV9 and TRBJ2-5, with D tentatively TRBD1 or TRBD2 (5 bases each). The germline CDR1 and CDR2 sequences are SGDLS and YYNGEE. The CDR3 extends over 16 amino acids. The V end was cut by 4 bases, the J end by 2 bases, with 18 bases between. The CDR3 spells CASSKTTSTVQETQYF. The DNA for the CDR3 is TGTGCCAGCAGCAAGACTACTTCGACAGTTCAAGAGACCCAGTACTTC. Combining the CDR3 with reference TRBV9 and TRBJ2-5 gives the whole variable domain DSGVTQTPKHLITATGQRVTLRCSPRSGDLSVYWYQQSLDQGLQFLIQYYNGEERAKGNILERFSAQQFPDLHSELNLSSLELGDSALYFCASSKTTSTVQETQYFGPGTRLLVL.

This chain connects TRBV30 to TRBJ1-1, with D unresolved. This CDR3 has 16 residues. Trimming took 0 bases from V and 4 from J, leaving 18 bases between them. Per germline, CDR1 GTSNPN and CDR2 SVGIG (reference sequence). CDR3 protein: CAWSVRGSPWGTEAFF. The CDR3 nucleotides are TGTGCCTGGAGTGTACGCGGTAGTCCTTGGGGCACTGAAGCTTTCTTT.

The chain carries TRBV7-9 and TRBJ2-3; D unclear. The germline CDR1 and CDR2 sequences are SEHNR and FQNEAQ (reference sequence). V dropped 5 bases and J dropped 0 bases, with 15 bases sitting between them. This CDR3 is 16 amino acids long. This CDR3 reads CASSTLFRPSTDTQYF. The CDR3 nucleotides are TGTGCCAGCAGCACCCTGTTCCGACCTAGCACAGATACGCAGTATTTT. The variable domain in full, completed from reference TRBV7-9 and TRBJ2-3, reads DTGVSQNPRHKITKRGQNVTFRCDPISEHNRLYWYRQTLGQGPEFLTYFQNEAQLEKSRLLSDRFSAERPKGSFSTLEIQRTEQGDSAMYLCASSTLFRPSTDTQYFGPGTRLTVL.

This clone has just one count. This sequence joins TRBV9 and TRBJ2-7, with a possible D match to TRBD1 (8 bases). Trimming stripped 3 bases from V and 2 bases from J, with 18 bases between. Per germline, CDR1 SGDLS and CDR2 YYNGEE. This CDR3 contains 16 residues. CDR3 DNA: TGTGCCAGCAGCGGGAGGACAGGGCTAGCGGCCTACGAGCAGTACTTC. It specifies CASSGRTGLAAYEQYF.

V gene TRBV5-6 combines with J gene TRBJ2-4; D is possibly TRBD2 (6 bases). From germline, CDR1 is SGHDT and CDR2 YYEEEE. The CDR3 covers 13 residues. Trimming cost V 0 bases and J 5 bases, with 6 bases left between them. The CDR3 DNA reads as TGTGCCAGCAGCTTGGGGGGGGAAAACATTCAGTACTTC. Translation gives CASSLGGENIQYF.

The gene calls are TRBV27 and TRBJ1-5; D is unclear. This CDR3 has 12 residues. Germline V CDR1 and CDR2: MNHEY, SMNVEV (reference sequence). Deletions cut 4 bases from V and 7 bases from J, with 8 bases between. The CDR3 sequence is CASSSPTQPQHF. CDR3 nucleotides: TGTGCCAGCAGTTCTCCGACACAGCCCCAGCATTTT.

The genes are TRBV27 and TRBJ2-2, with 9 bases identical to TRBD1. CDR1 MNHEY and CDR2 SMNVEV come from the germline V gene (reference sequence). The CDR3 runs 14 residues. The J segment lost 7 bases and the V segment lost 5 bases, leaving 5 bases of the junction unmatched. This chain's CDR3 is CASSHRGPSGELFF. DNA of the CDR3: TGTGCCAGCAGTCACAGGGGGCCTAGCGGGGAGCTGTTTTTT.

This clone was detected only a few times. The chain employs TRBV5-1 and TRBJ1-6; 8 positions match TRBD1. Germline assignment: CDR1 SGHRS and CDR2 YFSETQ. Trimming at V came to 4 bases and at J to 10 bases, leaving 7 bases not matched to a gene. This CDR3 contains 14 residues. The DNA of the CDR3 is TGCGCCAGCAGCATAGGGACAGGCGAGTCACCCCTCCACTTT. Translated, it gives CASSIGTGESPLHF.

This chain links TRBV9 with TRBJ1-1, with D tentatively TRBD1 (5 bases). Between the trimmed V and J ends, which lost 4 bases and 0 bases, there was a span of 19 bases. The CDR3 covers 17 residues. Germline CDR1 is SGDLS and CDR2 is YYNGEE. This chain's CDR3 is CASSPVGGVTLNTEAFF. The CDR3 DNA reads as TGTGCCAGCAGCCCCGTCGGGGGTGTTACTCTGAACACTGAAGCTTTCTTT.

V usage is TRBV11-2 and J usage is TRBJ2-7; possible D gene TRBD2, 6 bases. Trimming stripped 2 bases from V and 3 bases from J, with 8 bases between. The CDR3 loop spans 13 amino acids. Germline values: CDR1 SGHAT, CDR2 FQNNGV. The CDR3 DNA is TGTGCCAGCAGCTTACGGGAGATCTACGAGCAGTACTTC. Translated, it gives CASSLREIYEQYF.

This clone was observed a few times. This chain uses TRBV19 with TRBJ2-1; 8 nucleotides align to TRBD2. The CDR3 extends over 13 amino acids. Germline V gives CDR1 LNHDA, CDR2 SQIVND (reference sequence). V gave up 8 bases and J gave up 6 bases; unmatched junction bases: 6. The CDR3 bases are TGTGCCAGTGGAAGGACTAGCATCAATGAGCAGTTCTTC. Translation gives CASGRTSINEQFF.